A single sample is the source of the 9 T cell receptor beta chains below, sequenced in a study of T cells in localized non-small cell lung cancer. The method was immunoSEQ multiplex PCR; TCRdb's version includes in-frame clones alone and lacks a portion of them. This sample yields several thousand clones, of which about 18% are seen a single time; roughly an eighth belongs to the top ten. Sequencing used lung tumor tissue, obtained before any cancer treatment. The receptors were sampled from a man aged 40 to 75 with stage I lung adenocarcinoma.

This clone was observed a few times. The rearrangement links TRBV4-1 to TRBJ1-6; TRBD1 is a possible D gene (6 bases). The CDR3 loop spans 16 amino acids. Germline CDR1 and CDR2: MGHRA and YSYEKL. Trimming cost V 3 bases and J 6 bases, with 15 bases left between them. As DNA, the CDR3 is TGCGCCAGCAGCCAGCCCCAAACAGGGCCTAATTCACCCCTCCACTTT. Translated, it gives CASSQPQTGPNSPLHF.

CDR3 protein: CAWSANSGRIEQYF. The CDR3 DNA reads as TGTGCCTGGAGTGCTAATAGCGGGAGAATCGAGCAGTACTTC. This chain links TRBV30 with TRBJ2-7, with TRBD2 identical over 9 bases. Germline loops: CDR1 GTSNPN, CDR2 SVGIG (reference sequence). V was clipped by 1 base and J by 6 bases; unmatched bases: 7. This CDR3 region has 14 residues.

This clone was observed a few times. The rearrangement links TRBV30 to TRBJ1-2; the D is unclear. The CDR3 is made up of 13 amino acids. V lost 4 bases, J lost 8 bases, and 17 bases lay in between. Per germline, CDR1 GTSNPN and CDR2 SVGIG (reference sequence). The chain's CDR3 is CAWKGPNKVGYTF. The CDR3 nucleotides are TGTGCCTGGAAAGGGCCTAACAAGGTGGGCTACACCTTC. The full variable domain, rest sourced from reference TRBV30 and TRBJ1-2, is SQTIHQWPATLVQPVGSPLSLECTVEGTSNPNLYWYRQAAGRGLQLLFYSVGIGQISSEVPQNLSASRPQDRQFILSSKKLLLSDSGFYLCAWKGPNKVGYTFGSGTRLTVV.

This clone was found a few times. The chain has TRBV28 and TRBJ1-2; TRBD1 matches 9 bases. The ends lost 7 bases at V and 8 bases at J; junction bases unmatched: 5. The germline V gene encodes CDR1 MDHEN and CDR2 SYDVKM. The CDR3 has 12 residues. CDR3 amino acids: CASIGQGKGYTF. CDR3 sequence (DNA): TGTGCCAGCATCGGACAGGGGAAAGGCTACACCTTC.

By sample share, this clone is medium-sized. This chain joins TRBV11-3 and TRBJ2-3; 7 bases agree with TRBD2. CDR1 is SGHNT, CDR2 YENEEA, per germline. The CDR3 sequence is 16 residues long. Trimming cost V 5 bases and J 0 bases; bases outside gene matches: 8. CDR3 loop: CASSVGGGSSTDTQYF. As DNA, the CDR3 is TGTGCCAGCAGCGTCGGGGGAGGGAGTAGCACAGATACGCAGTATTTT.

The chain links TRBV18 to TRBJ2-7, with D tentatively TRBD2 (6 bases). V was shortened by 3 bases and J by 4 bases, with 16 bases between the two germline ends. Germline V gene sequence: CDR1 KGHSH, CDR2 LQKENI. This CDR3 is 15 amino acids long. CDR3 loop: CASSPPGVTGYEQYF. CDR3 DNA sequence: TGTGCCAGCTCACCTCCGGGGGTGACCGGATACGAGCAGTACTTC.

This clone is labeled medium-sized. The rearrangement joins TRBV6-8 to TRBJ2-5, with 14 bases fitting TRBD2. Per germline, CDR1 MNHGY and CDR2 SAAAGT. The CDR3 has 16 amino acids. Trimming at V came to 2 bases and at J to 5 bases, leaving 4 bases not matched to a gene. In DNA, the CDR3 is TGTGCCAGCAGTTACACTGGGACTAGCGGGAGTGAGACCCAGTACTTC. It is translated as CASSYTGTSGSETQYF.

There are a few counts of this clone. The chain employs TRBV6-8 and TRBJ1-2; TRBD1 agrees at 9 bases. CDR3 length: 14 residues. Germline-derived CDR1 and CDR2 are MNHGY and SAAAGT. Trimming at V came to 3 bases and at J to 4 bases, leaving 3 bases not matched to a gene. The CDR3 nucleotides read TGTGCCAGCAGTTATAGACAGGGGGGCTATGGCTACACCTTC. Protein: CASSYRQGGYGYTF.

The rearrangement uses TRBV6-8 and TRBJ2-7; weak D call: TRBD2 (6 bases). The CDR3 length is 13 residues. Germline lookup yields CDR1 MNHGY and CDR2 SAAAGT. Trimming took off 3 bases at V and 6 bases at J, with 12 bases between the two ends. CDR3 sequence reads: CASSYQRGGEQYF. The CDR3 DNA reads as TGTGCCAGCAGTTATCAGAGGGGAGGCGAGCAGTACTTC.